The next 24 T cell receptor beta chains were all read from a single sample in a study of blood T cell repertoires in COVID-19 (dated by TCRdb to the early 2020s). The method behind the library was the immunoSEQ multiplex PCR assay. The table was pulled from immuneACCESS by TCRdb, which kept in-frame rearrangements only. Such tables lose some clones; where checked, under half of the loss comes from unresolved V genes, and the rest has no known cause. Present in this sample are under 140,000 clones, about three quarters of which were seen just once. Jointly, the top ten make up 16% of the sample. Specimen: peripheral blood. The receptors derive from a woman at least 80 years old with active or convalescent COVID-19.

This CDR3 is CASSLPWDSFDTQYF. CDR3 sequence (DNA): TGCGCCAGCAGCTTACCCTGGGACAGTTTCGATACGCAGTATTTT. The genes are TRBV5-1 and TRBJ2-3, with 7 bases matching TRBD1. CDR3 length equals 15 residues. With 2 bases clipped from V and 6 bases from J, the junction kept 9 bases outside the gene matches. Germline-derived CDR1 and CDR2 are SGHRS and YFSETQ.

The chain joins TRBV27 to TRBJ2-1, with TRBD2 matching over 8 bases. V dropped 4 bases and J dropped 4; count of bases not matched to a gene: 12. The CDR3 is made up of 17 amino acids. Germline V gene lookup returns CDR1 MNHEY and CDR2 SMNVEV (reference sequence). This CDR3 reads CASSSLPGTRGYNEQFF. The CDR3 nucleotides are TGTGCCAGCAGTTCCCTGCCCGGGACTAGGGGATACAATGAGCAGTTCTTC.

This rearrangement joins TRBV7-9 to TRBJ1-5; 8 bases align to TRBD1. CDR1 and CDR2 from the germline V gene are SEHNR and FQNEAQ (reference sequence). This CDR3 region has 16 residues. The V gene end was trimmed by 5 bases and the J gene end by 2 bases; junction bases not matched to a gene: 8. CDR3 sequence: CASSRDRGGGNQPQHF. The CDR3 nucleotides read TGTGCCAGCAGCCGCGACAGGGGAGGTGGCAATCAGCCCCAGCATTTT.

The gene calls are TRBV24-1 and TRBJ2-7; the match to TRBD1 covers 11 bases. CDR3 length: 14 residues. Germline assignment: CDR1 KGHDR and CDR2 SFDVKD. The trim removed 6 bases at V and 7 bases at J, leaving 7 bases unmatched. For the CDR3, the DNA is TGTGCCACCAGTTGGACAGGGGGCTTGACGGAGCAGTACTTC. It specifies CATSWTGGLTEQYF.

The chain uses TRBV2 and TRBJ1-1; D might be TRBD1 (6 bases). The V end lost 7 bases, the J end lost 4 bases, and 13 bases lay between the germline ends. Germline CDR1 reads SNHLY; CDR2 reads FYNNEI. The CDR3 runs 13 residues. As DNA, the CDR3 is TGTGCCAGCAATGAGCAGGGGATCACTGAAGCTTTCTTT. It specifies CASNEQGITEAFF.

The chain employs TRBV27 and TRBJ2-2, with TRBD2 matching over 7 bases. This CDR3 comprises 15 residues. Unmatched junction bases numbered 6, after V lost 2 bases and J lost 6 bases. Germline values: CDR1 MNHEY, CDR2 SMNVEV (reference sequence). The CDR3 coding sequence is TGTGCCAGCAGTTTACGACTAGCCTTCGCCGGGGAGCTGTTTTTT. It is translated as CASSLRLAFAGELFF.

V is TRBV5-1 and J is TRBJ2-3; 9 bases map to TRBD1. The length of the CDR3 is 16 residues. V shed 2 bases, J shed 1 base, and the junction held 5 bases outside the gene matches. Germline CDR1 and CDR2: SGHRS and YFSETQ. CDR3 in amino acids: CASSFTTGGGTDTQYF. As DNA, the CDR3 is TGCGCCAGCAGCTTCACGACAGGGGGAGGCACAGATACGCAGTATTTT.

The genes are TRBV28 and TRBJ2-4; possibly TRBD2 for D (6 bases). V was shortened by 4 bases and J by 3 bases, with 16 bases between the two germline ends. CDR1 and CDR2 from the germline V gene are MDHEN and SYDVKM. The CDR3 length is 16 residues. The CDR3 DNA follows: TGTGCCAGCAGTTCCCCCGGGGGACTCGACAAAAACATTCAGTACTTC. It yields the protein CASSSPGGLDKNIQYF.

The chain couples TRBV11-2 to TRBJ2-1; 9 bases agree with TRBD1. Trimming at V came to 4 bases and at J to 10 bases, leaving 17 bases not matched to a gene. Germline values: CDR1 SGHAT, CDR2 FQNNGV. The CDR3 runs 17 residues. The CDR3 region is CASSSPPGTGIVGEQFF. The CDR3, as DNA: TGTGCCAGCAGCTCCCCTCCCGGGACAGGGATCGTAGGGGAGCAGTTCTTC. The full variable domain, its missing parts supplied by reference TRBV11-2 and TRBJ2-1, is EAGVAQSPRYKIIEKRQSVAFWCNPISGHATLYWYQQILGQGPKLLIQFQNNGVVDDSQLPKDRFSAERLKGVDSTLKIQPAKLEDSAVYLCASSSPPGTGIVGEQFFGPGTRLTVL.

This sequence joins TRBV30 and TRBJ2-1, with a possible D match to TRBD2 (6 bases). With 1 base removed from V and 6 bases from J, the gap between germline ends came to 16 bases. The CDR3 consists of 15 residues. Germline CDR1 and CDR2: GTSNPN and SVGIG (reference sequence). CDR3 sequence reads: CAWSALALDGNEQFF. CDR3 nucleotide sequence: TGTGCCTGGAGTGCCCTAGCGTTGGATGGCAATGAGCAGTTCTTC.

The V call is TRBV28, the J call TRBJ2-3; maybe TRBD1 (5 bases). This CDR3 is built from 14 residues. Germline CDR1 MDHEN, CDR2 SYDVKM. V was shortened by 6 bases and J by 15 bases, with 25 bases between the two germline ends. The CDR3 here is CASSYSLGRLVSYF. The CDR3 nucleotides are TGTGCCAGCAGCTATTCCCTGGGGCGTTTGGTTTCATATTTT. Full variable domain (missing parts from reference TRBV28 and TRBJ2-3): DVKVTQSSRYLVKRTGEKVFLECVQDMDHENMFWYRQDPGLGLRLIYFSYDVKMKEKGDIPEGYSVSREKKERFSLILESASTNQTSMYLCASSYSLGRLVSYFGPGTRLTVL.

V is TRBV6-5 and J is TRBJ1-3, with D perhaps matching TRBD1 (5 bases). V gave up 2 bases and J gave up 8 bases, with 16 bases separating them. The CDR3 totals 15 residues. Germline V CDR1 and CDR2: MNHEY, SVGAGI. The CDR3 here is CASSYGDGRRDTIYF. Written as DNA, the CDR3 is TGTGCCAGCAGTTACGGGGACGGGAGAAGAGACACCATATATTTT.

The CDR3 sequence: CATSDSGQPNTGELFF. CDR3 coding DNA: TGTGCCACCAGTGATTCGGGACAGCCGAACACCGGGGAGCTGTTTTTT. The rearrangement uses TRBV24-1 and TRBJ2-2; 7 nucleotides line up with TRBD1. Per the germline V gene, CDR1 is KGHDR and CDR2 is SFDVKD. The CDR3 has 16 residues. The junction had 2 bases not matched to a gene; V was cut back by 2 bases and J by 0 bases.

CDR3 nucleotide sequence: TGTGCCAGTACTCCATCAGGGGGCAGCGGTGAAAAACTGTTTTTT. Its protein is CASTPSGGSGEKLFF. The V and J genes are TRBV19 and TRBJ1-4; 8 bases are shared with TRBD1. This CDR3 spans 15 amino acids. The germline V gene has CDR1 LNHDA and CDR2 SQIVND (reference sequence). With V trimmed by 7 bases and J by 7 bases, 11 bases remained unmatched.

The chain has TRBV27 and TRBJ2-2; 8 bases align to TRBD2. Germline V gene sequence: CDR1 MNHEY, CDR2 SMNVEV (reference sequence). The CDR3 is 17 residues long. V dropped 4 bases and J dropped 1; count of bases not matched to a gene: 8. The CDR3 sequence is CASSSNRLALNTGELFF. The CDR3 DNA follows: TGTGCCAGCAGTTCCAATCGACTAGCGCTGAACACCGGGGAGCTGTTTTTT.

V usage is TRBV6-4 and J usage is TRBJ2-1, with D maybe TRBD1 (6 bases). There are 14 residues in the CDR3. The ends were cut back, 0 bases at V and 7 bases at J, with 10 bases in the middle. Germline loops: CDR1 MRHNA, CDR2 SNTAGT. The CDR3 loop reads CASSDSERGNEQFF. The CDR3 nucleotides are TGTGCCAGCAGTGACTCTGAAAGGGGGAATGAGCAGTTCTTC.

The V and J genes are TRBV5-1 and TRBJ2-3; tentatively, D is TRBD2 (6 bases). The V gene lost 7 bases and the J gene lost 2 bases, with 14 bases spanning the gap. The germline V gene encodes CDR1 SGHRS and CDR2 YFSETQ. The CDR3 totals 14 residues. The CDR3, as DNA: TGCGCCAGCCACCTGACTAGTTCCACAGATACGCAGTATTTT. This codes for CASHLTSSTDTQYF. Supplemented by reference TRBV5-1 and TRBJ2-3, the full variable domain reads KAGVTQTPRYLIKTRGQQVTLSCSPISGHRSVSWYQQTPGQGLQFLFEYFSETQRNKGNFPGRFSGRQFSNSRSEMNVSTLELGDSALYLCASHLTSSTDTQYFGPGTRLTVL.

Comment on this clone: A read error may produce the germline difference seen at one junction end. This sequence joins TRBV29-1 and TRBJ2-3; 7 bases align to TRBD2. CDR3 length equals 12 residues. Germline CDR1 SQVTM, CDR2 ANQGSEA. CDR3 coding DNA: TGCAGCGTTAAGACTAGCAGAGATACGCAGTATTTT. Translated: CSVKTSRDTQYF.

This chain joins TRBV6-5 and TRBJ2-3, with TRBD1 identical over 8 bases. The CDR3 has 16 residues. Looked up from germline, CDR1 is MNHEY and CDR2 is SVGAGI. The J segment lost 4 bases and the V segment lost 0 bases, leaving 6 bases of the junction unmatched. CDR3 sequence reads: CASSYSSQGAADTQYF. In DNA form, the CDR3 reads TGTGCCAGCAGTTACTCGAGTCAGGGGGCCGCAGATACGCAGTATTTT.

The chain recombines TRBV2 with TRBJ1-5, with a tentative D call TRBD1 (6 bases). This CDR3 is built from 14 residues. V lost 1 base and J lost 7, with 11 bases in between. CDR1 SNHLY and CDR2 FYNNEI come from the germline V gene. The CDR3 spells CASSEEQGGQPQHF. For the CDR3, the DNA is TGTGCCAGCAGTGAAGAACAGGGTGGACAGCCCCAGCATTTT.

The table lists this clone with a few counts. The J gene is TRBJ2-3, the V gene TRBV28, with D perhaps matching TRBD2 (5 bases). The ends were cut back, 5 bases at V and 4 bases at J, with 10 bases in the middle. Germline values: CDR1 MDHEN, CDR2 SYDVKM. This CDR3 has 13 amino acids. The CDR3 sequence: CASSDSGSDTQYF. The CDR3 DNA follows: TGTGCCAGCAGTGACTCGGGATCAGATACGCAGTATTTT.

This chain joins TRBV9 and TRBJ2-5, with 9 bases aligning to TRBD1. With V trimmed by 0 bases and J by 3 bases, 0 bases remained unmatched. Looked up from germline, CDR1 is SGDLS and CDR2 is YYNGEE. The length of the CDR3 is 14 residues. CDR3 coding DNA: TGTGCCAGCAGCGTAGGGACAGGGGAAGAGACCCAGTACTTC. It translates to CASSVGTGEETQYF.

The J gene is TRBJ1-3, the V gene TRBV2; D is unclear. The germline V gene has CDR1 SNHLY and CDR2 FYNNEI. The V end was cut by 4 bases, the J end by 0 bases, with 7 bases between. The CDR3 runs to 14 residues. The CDR3 DNA is TGTGCCAGCAGTGCGAGGGTCTCTGGAAACACCATATATTTT. The encoded protein is CASSARVSGNTIYF.

The chain links TRBV5-1 to TRBJ2-1, with a possible D match to TRBD2 (5 bases). The germline gives CDR1 SGHRS, CDR2 YFSETQ. The CDR3 runs 17 residues. V was cut by 4 bases and J by 2 bases, with 19 bases left in between. CDR3: CASSEFPAERPYNEQFF. The CDR3 nucleotides read TGCGCCAGCAGCGAATTCCCAGCGGAGAGACCCTACAATGAGCAGTTCTTC.